The 3 T cell receptor beta chains listed next were all sequenced from one sample in a study of T-cell reconstitution after alpha-beta-depleted transplantation in children. The TCRbeta library was prepared with unique molecular identifiers. TCRdb called the PCR reads again in MiXCR, with one record for every CDR3 protein. The sample holds hundreds of thousands of distinct CDR3 sequences, 16% seen once. The material sequenced was PBMCs from the stem cell graft donor, taken from the stem cell graft. All receptors derive from a human donor who donated a stem cell graft to a child with acute myeloid leukemia.

This clonotype was counted many times. The chain has TRBV20-1 and TRBJ2-3, with 8 bases aligning to TRBD2. J was trimmed by 1 base and V by 3 bases; bases with no gene match: 9. The CDR3 spans 16 residues. Germline V gene sequence: CDR1 DFQATT, CDR2 SNEGSKA (reference sequence). CDR3 residues: CSARTVRRGGTDTQYF. The CDR3 coding sequence is TGCAGTGCTAGGACGGTGCGGCGGGGGGGCACAGATACGCAGTATTTT.

This clonotype was observed a few times. This chain uses TRBV6-1 with TRBJ2-7; D tentatively fits TRBD1 or TRBD2 (5 bases each). The germline gives CDR1 MNHNS, CDR2 SASEGT. The CDR3 loop spans 11 amino acids. The ends were cut back, 8 bases at V and 2 bases at J, with 7 bases in the middle. In nucleotides, the CDR3 is TGTGCCAGCCCGGGGCCCTACGAGCAGTACGTC. It encodes CASPGPYEQYV.

This clonotype was found once. This may be a read error, as it is one base from a much larger clone. This sequence joins TRBV29-1 and TRBJ2-1; tentative D call: TRBD2 (5 bases). In germline, CDR1 is SQVTM, CDR2 ANQGSEA. The CDR3 sequence is 12 residues long. V was clipped by 4 bases and J by 6 bases, with 10 bases between them. The CDR3 sequence: CSVVGVSNEQFF. CDR3 nucleotide sequence: TGCAGCGTTGTCGGGGTCTCCAATGAGCAGTTCTTC.